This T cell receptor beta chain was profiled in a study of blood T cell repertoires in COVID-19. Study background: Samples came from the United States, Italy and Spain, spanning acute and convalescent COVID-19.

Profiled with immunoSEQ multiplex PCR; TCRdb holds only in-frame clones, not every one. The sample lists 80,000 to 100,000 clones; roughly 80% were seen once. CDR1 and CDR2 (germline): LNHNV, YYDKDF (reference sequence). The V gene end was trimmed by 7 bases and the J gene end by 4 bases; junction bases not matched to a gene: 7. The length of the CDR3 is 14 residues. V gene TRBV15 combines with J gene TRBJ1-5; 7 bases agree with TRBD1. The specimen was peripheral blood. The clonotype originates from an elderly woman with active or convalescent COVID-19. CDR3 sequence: CATNREQGNQPQHF. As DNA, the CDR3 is TGTGCCACCAACCGGGAACAGGGGAATCAGCCCCAGCATTTT.